This is a list of T cell receptor beta chains from one sample in a study of cytomegalovirus exposure and HLA in healthy donors. Measured with immunoSEQ multiplex PCR; TCRdb has only the in-frame clones, and not every one. Here the sample spans roughly 60,000 clones, 90% to 96% being singletons. The sample taken for sequencing was PBMCs. The receptors derive from a man between 18 and 29 years old in good health and CMV-seronegative. The CDR3 runs from the conserved cysteine through the conserved F or W. A D gene is named only where the DNA matches it firmly. Clone size is shown for a subset of rows, as once, few, many or a class of expanded clone.

cdr3_nt	cdr3_aa	v_call	cdr3_length	d_call	j_call	clone_size
TGTGCCAGCAGTCTCCAGGGACAGCAGTATGGCTACACCTTC	CASSLQGQQYGYTF	TRBV28	14	TRBD1	TRBJ1-2	NA
TGTGCCAGCAGTGGGGGGGGTGTCCTTGGAAACATTCAGTACTTC	CASSGGGVLGNIQYF	TRBV2	15	TRBD2	TRBJ2-4	once
TGTGCCAGCAGCCCCGGGACAGGGAGGGCCTACGAGCAGTACTTC	CASSPGTGRAYEQYF	TRBV7-2	15	TRBD1	TRBJ2-7	NA
TGTGCCAGCAGTTTACATGACAGGGCCCAGGGACCGGCTTTCTTT	CASSLHDRAQGPAFF	TRBV28	15	TRBD1	TRBJ1-1	NA
TGTGCCAGTAGTAACCGACTAGCGGGAGGGTCCGTGGGCTACGAGCAGTACTTC	CASSNRLAGGSVGYEQYF	TRBV19	18	TRBD2	TRBJ2-7	NA
TGTGCCAGCAGTGACGGGAGGGCCACAGATACGCAGTATTTT	CASSDGRATDTQYF	TRBV6-5	14	TRBD2	TRBJ2-3	NA
TGTGCCAGCAGCGACTACACGCCATTAGAGTATACCCAGTACTTC	CASSDYTPLEYTQYF	TRBV5-6	15	NA	TRBJ2-5	NA
TGTGCCAGCAGTGACAGGGGGCGGAGGTCAATACAGCCCCAGCATTTT	CASSDRGRRSIQPQHF	TRBV2	16	TRBD1	TRBJ1-5	NA
TGTGCCAGCAGCTTGGGGGGACTAGCGGGAGGTGGGCCGATCTACGAGCAGTACTTC	CASSLGGLAGGGPIYEQYF	TRBV11-1	19	TRBD2	TRBJ2-7	NA
TGTGCCAGCAGTTACCGGGACTGGGGCTCCTACGAGCAGTACTTC	CASSYRDWGSYEQYF	TRBV6-6	15	NA	TRBJ2-7	NA
TGCGCCAGCAGCCAAGATACAGCGGGAGTTTCCTACGAGCAGTACTTC	CASSQDTAGVSYEQYF	TRBV4-1	16	TRBD2	TRBJ2-7	NA
TGTGCCAGCAGTTCTATTCTTACCGGGGAGCTGTTTTTT	CASSSILTGELFF	TRBV6-5	13	NA	TRBJ2-2	NA
TGTGCCAGCAGCGTAGCCGACGGGGGGGCTAGGGGCACAGATACGCAGTATTTT	CASSVADGGARGTDTQYF	TRBV9	18	TRBD2	TRBJ2-3	NA
TGTGCCAGCATAGCGGCTAGCACAGATACGCAGTATTTT	CASIAASTDTQYF	TRBV28	13	NA	TRBJ2-3	NA
TGTGCCAGCAGTTTATCTCAGGGGAGTCACTACACCTTC	CASSLSQGSHYTF	TRBV28	13	NA	TRBJ1-2	NA